Listed below are T cell receptor beta chains from one sample, sequenced in a study of blood T cell repertoires in COVID-19. The repertoire was sequenced with immunoSEQ multiplex PCR; TCRdb's copy has only in-frame clones and lacks some. The table has about 68,000 clones, under 95% seen once. Sequenced material: peripheral blood. These receptors came from a woman in her fifties or sixties with active COVID-19. CDR3s include the opening cysteine and the closing phenylalanine or tryptophan. Fields, in order: J gene, D gene, V gene, CDR3 length, clone size, CDR3 DNA, CDR3 protein. D genes are given only for firm matches. Clone size appears in some rows only: once, few, many, or a class for an expanded clone.

J: TRBJ2-3; D: TRBD2; V: TRBV4-2; length: 14; size: NA; DNA: TGTGCCAGCAGCCCAGCGGGAGTCACAGATACGCAGTATTTT; CDR3: CASSPAGVTDTQYF
J: TRBJ1-6; D: NA; V: TRBV2; length: 14; size: NA; DNA: TGTGCCAGCGGGGGCCCCAGGGTTCGGTCACCCCTCCACTTT; CDR3: CASGGPRVRSPLHF
J: TRBJ2-1; D: NA; V: TRBV5-1; length: 14; size: NA; DNA: TGCGCCAGCAGCGTATTAACAGGGTACAATGAGCAGTTCTTC; CDR3: CASSVLTGYNEQFF
J: TRBJ1-4; D: NA; V: TRBV6-5; length: 16; size: NA; DNA: TGTGCCAGCAGTTACGGAACCCGGGATCGGGGTGAAAAACTGTTTTTT; CDR3: CASSYGTRDRGEKLFF
J: TRBJ2-6; D: TRBD1; V: TRBV7-8; length: 17; size: NA; DNA: TGTGCCAGCAGCCCGGGGACAGGGGGTGGTGGGGCCAACGTCCTGACTTTC; CDR3: CASSPGTGGGGANVLTF
J: TRBJ1-5; D: NA; V: TRBV30; length: 13; size: NA; DNA: TGTGCCTGGTCCGGGGATAGCAATCAGCCCCAGCATTTT; CDR3: CAWSGDSNQPQHF
J: TRBJ2-3; D: NA; V: TRBV18; length: 14; size: NA; DNA: TGTGCCAGCTCCCCAGCAGATTACACAGATACGCAGTATTTT; CDR3: CASSPADYTDTQYF
J: TRBJ2-2; D: TRBD1; V: TRBV19; length: 15; size: NA; DNA: TGTGCCAGTAGTATGGGACAGGGATGGACCGGGGAGCTGTTTTTT; CDR3: CASSMGQGWTGELFF
J: TRBJ2-1; D: TRBD1; V: TRBV4-1; length: 15; size: NA; DNA: TGCGCCAGCAGCCAACCGGGACAGGGAGTTTATGAGCAGTTCTTC; CDR3: CASSQPGQGVYEQFF
J: TRBJ2-3; D: TRBD1; V: TRBV19; length: 14; size: NA; DNA: TGTGCCAGTTCGGACAGGGGGGGCTCAGATACGCAGTATTTT; CDR3: CASSDRGGSDTQYF
J: TRBJ2-6; D: NA; V: TRBV19; length: 16; size: NA; DNA: TGTGCCAGTACTCGCGGGCCCCTCTCTGGGGCCAACGTCCTGACTTTC; CDR3: CASTRGPLSGANVLTF
J: TRBJ2-7; D: NA; V: TRBV5-1; length: 14; size: NA; DNA: TGCGCCAGCAGCTTGGACAGGGTTTTCTACGAGCAGTACTTC; CDR3: CASSLDRVFYEQYF
J: TRBJ1-2; D: NA; V: TRBV6-1; length: 17; size: NA; DNA: TGTGCCAGCAGTGAACGGACGAGCAGGGTATTGTCCTATGGCTACACCTTC; CDR3: CASSERTSRVLSYGYTF
J: TRBJ2-7; D: NA; V: TRBV4-2; length: 14; size: few; DNA: TGTGCCAGCAGCGGAATCACATACGGGGACGAGCAGTACTTC; CDR3: CASSGITYGDEQYF
J: TRBJ2-7; D: NA; V: TRBV12-3/TRBV12-4; length: 12; size: medium-sized; DNA: TGTGCCAGCAGTTATGGCCCTTACGAGCAGTACTTC; CDR3: CASSYGPYEQYF
J: TRBJ2-6; D: TRBD1; V: TRBV5-1; length: 19; size: NA; DNA: TGCGCCAGCAGCTTGTCGGACAGGGGAAGGGGATCTGGGGCCAACGTCCTGACTTTC; CDR3: CASSLSDRGRGSGANVLTF
J: TRBJ2-7; D: TRBD2; V: TRBV4-1; length: 16; size: once; DNA: TGCGCCAGCAGCCAAGGGGGTAGCGGGAGGGGTAACGAGCAGTACTTC; CDR3: CASSQGGSGRGNEQYF
J: TRBJ1-4; D: NA; V: TRBV7-8; length: 14; size: once; DNA: TGTGCCAGCAGCTTAAGACACACGGGGGAAAAACTGTTTTTT; CDR3: CASSLRHTGEKLFF
J: TRBJ2-1; D: TRBD2; V: TRBV6-4; length: 15; size: NA; DNA: TGTGCCAGCAGCCTGACTAGCGGGAGTAGGAATGAGCAGTTCTTC; CDR3: CASSLTSGSRNEQFF
J: TRBJ1-1; D: NA; V: TRBV5-4; length: 11; size: NA; DNA: TGTGCCAGCAGCTCGCAGGGTAAGACTTTCTTT; CDR3: CASSSQGKTFF
J: TRBJ2-7; D: TRBD1; V: TRBV25-1; length: 14; size: NA; DNA: TGTGCCAGCAGTGCGTCGGACAGGGAACTCGAGCAGTACTTC; CDR3: CASSASDRELEQYF
J: TRBJ2-5; D: TRBD1; V: TRBV28; length: 14; size: NA; DNA: TGTGCCAGCGGTAAGGTGGACAGGGCAGAGACCCAGTACTTC; CDR3: CASGKVDRAETQYF
J: TRBJ1-2; D: NA; V: TRBV27; length: 15; size: NA; DNA: TGTGCCAGCAGTTTTGACAGAGAAAAAAACTATGGCTACACCTTC; CDR3: CASSFDREKNYGYTF
J: TRBJ2-1; D: NA; V: TRBV7-9; length: 14; size: NA; DNA: TGTGCCAGCAGCTTAGTGCGGGTAAACAATGAGCAGTTCTTC; CDR3: CASSLVRVNNEQFF
J: TRBJ1-6; D: NA; V: TRBV2; length: 16; size: few; DNA: TGTGCCAGCAGTGAAACGAGGGCTACGTATAATTCACCCCTCCACTTT; CDR3: CASSETRATYNSPLHF
J: TRBJ2-2; D: TRBD1; V: TRBV18; length: 15; size: NA; DNA: TGTGCCAGCTCGCCTGGGACAGGGAACACCGGGGAGCTGTTTTTT; CDR3: CASSPGTGNTGELFF
J: TRBJ2-1; D: TRBD2; V: TRBV6-4; length: 14; size: once; DNA: TGTGCCAGCAGTGAATTGGGGCGGGAGAATGAGCAGTTCTTC; CDR3: CASSELGRENEQFF
J: TRBJ1-3; D: NA; V: TRBV7-9; length: 15; size: NA; DNA: TGTGCCAGCAGCTTCGGACAGCACTCTGGAAACACCATATATTTT; CDR3: CASSFGQHSGNTIYF
J: TRBJ2-3; D: TRBD2; V: TRBV7-9; length: 15; size: NA; DNA: TGTGCCAGCAGTCGGACTAGCGGGAGCACAGATACGCAGTATTTT; CDR3: CASSRTSGSTDTQYF
J: TRBJ2-7; D: TRBD2; V: TRBV5-4; length: 13; size: NA; DNA: TGTGCCAGCAGCGTAATTGCGGGAGGCGAGCAGTACTTC; CDR3: CASSVIAGGEQYF
J: TRBJ1-6; D: NA; V: TRBV6-6; length: 15; size: NA; DNA: TGTGCCAGCAGTTACGGGCAGGGGATAAATTCACCCCTCCACTTT; CDR3: CASSYGQGINSPLHF
J: TRBJ2-2; D: TRBD1; V: TRBV24-1; length: 14; size: NA; DNA: TGTGCCACCAGTAAGACAGGGGGCACCGGGGAGCTGTTTTTT; CDR3: CATSKTGGTGELFF
J: TRBJ2-7; D: NA; V: TRBV5-1; length: 15; size: NA; DNA: TGCGCCAGCAGCCCCCCCGTCGGGGTAGGAGGCGAGCAGTACTTC; CDR3: CASSPPVGVGGEQYF
J: TRBJ2-7; D: TRBD2; V: TRBV7-9; length: 15; size: NA; DNA: TGTGCCAGCAGCGGCCTCGCGGGAGGCAGGTACGAGCAGTACTTC; CDR3: CASSGLAGGRYEQYF
J: TRBJ1-4; D: NA; V: TRBV18; length: 15; size: NA; DNA: TGTGCCAGCTCACCACGACAGGTTGGTCCCGAAAAACTGTTTTTT; CDR3: CASSPRQVGPEKLFF
J: TRBJ1-2; D: NA; V: TRBV4-1; length: 14; size: NA; DNA: TGCGCCAGCAGCCCAAAGAGGGCAGACTATGGCTACACCTTC; CDR3: CASSPKRADYGYTF
J: TRBJ2-2; D: NA; V: TRBV2; length: 13; size: NA; DNA: TGTGCCAGCAGCCGGGAGAACACCGGGGAGCTGTTTTTT; CDR3: CASSRENTGELFF
J: TRBJ2-1; D: TRBD2; V: TRBV5-1; length: 15; size: NA; DNA: TGCGCCAGCAGCTTGGCCCTAGCGGGACCCAATGAGCAGTTCTTC; CDR3: CASSLALAGPNEQFF
J: TRBJ1-1; D: TRBD1; V: TRBV18; length: 15; size: NA; DNA: TGTGCCAGCTCATTCAACAGGGGAGCGAACACTGAAGCTTTCTTT; CDR3: CASSFNRGANTEAFF
J: TRBJ2-1; D: NA; V: TRBV11-2; length: 13; size: NA; DNA: TGTGCCAGCAGCTTAGGGGGCCGAAATGAGCAGTTCTTC; CDR3: CASSLGGRNEQFF
J: TRBJ1-6; D: TRBD1; V: TRBV7-9; length: 15; size: NA; DNA: TGTGCCAGCAGGGGGGGACAGGGGTTCAGTTCACCCCTCCACTTT; CDR3: CASRGGQGFSSPLHF
J: TRBJ1-1; D: NA; V: TRBV18; length: 14; size: once; DNA: TGTGCCAGCTCACCATCGCATTCGGACACTGAAGCTTTCTTT; CDR3: CASSPSHSDTEAFF
J: TRBJ1-3; D: NA; V: TRBV5-6; length: 13; size: NA; DNA: TGTGCCAGCAGCTTTTTTCAGGGTGGCACCATATATTTT; CDR3: CASSFFQGGTIYF
J: TRBJ1-2; D: NA; V: TRBV4-2; length: 14; size: NA; DNA: TGTGCCAGCAGCCAAGGGGTACAGAGCTATGGCTACACCTTC; CDR3: CASSQGVQSYGYTF
J: TRBJ1-2; D: NA; V: TRBV7-8; length: 13; size: NA; DNA: TGTGCCAGCAGCGCTACTAGACAGGCTGGCTACACCTTC; CDR3: CASSATRQAGYTF
J: TRBJ1-2; D: NA; V: TRBV19; length: 13; size: NA; DNA: TGTGCCAGTAGAGCTCCCGATAACTATGGCTACACCTTC; CDR3: CASRAPDNYGYTF
J: TRBJ2-7; D: TRBD1; V: TRBV7-2; length: 13; size: NA; DNA: TGTGCCAGCAGCTGGGACAGGGCCTCCGAGCAGTACTTC; CDR3: CASSWDRASEQYF
J: TRBJ2-5; D: TRBD1; V: TRBV5-1; length: 18; size: NA; DNA: TGCGCCAGCAGCTGGGACAGGGGGTTCCCCAGGTACCAAGAGACCCAGTACTTC; CDR3: CASSWDRGFPRYQETQYF
J: TRBJ1-2; D: TRBD1; V: TRBV7-9; length: 15; size: NA; DNA: TGTGCCAGCAGCTTAGAAGAGGGGGCGAACTATGGCTACACCTTC; CDR3: CASSLEEGANYGYTF
J: TRBJ2-7; D: TRBD2; V: TRBV5-6; length: 16; size: NA; DNA: TGTGCCAGCAGCGCGGGACTAGCGGAGCAGCTCTACGAGCAGTACTTC; CDR3: CASSAGLAEQLYEQYF
J: TRBJ1-2; D: TRBD1; V: TRBV28; length: 15; size: once; DNA: TGTGCCAGCAGTTTGGGGCTGCAGGGGGCGATTGGCTACACCTTC; CDR3: CASSLGLQGAIGYTF
J: TRBJ2-1; D: TRBD2; V: TRBV3-1/TRBV3-2; length: 16; size: NA; DNA: TGTGCCAGCAGCCATAGGAGAGCGGGAGGGAACAATGAGCAGTTCTTC; CDR3: CASSHRRAGGNNEQFF
J: TRBJ2-3; D: TRBD2; V: TRBV6-2/TRBV6-3; length: 18; size: NA; DNA: TGTGCCAGCAGTTTGACAGCGGGAGGGCCCGGGAGCACAGATACGCAGTATTTT; CDR3: CASSLTAGGPGSTDTQYF
J: TRBJ1-3; D: TRBD1; V: TRBV6-6; length: 15; size: once; DNA: TGTGCCAGCAGTTACTCGAGGCAGGGGGAAAACACCATATATTTT; CDR3: CASSYSRQGENTIYF
J: TRBJ2-7; D: NA; V: TRBV21-1; length: 13; size: NA; DNA: TGTGCCAGCAGCAAGCCAGACAGGCACGAGCAGTACTTC; CDR3: CASSKPDRHEQYF
J: TRBJ1-2; D: NA; V: TRBV5-1; length: 17; size: once; DNA: TGCGCCAGCAGCTTGGGGGACATCGATCCCCCCCATCATGGCTACACCTTC; CDR3: CASSLGDIDPPHHGYTF